A single sample gave rise to the 4 T cell receptor beta chains below, sequenced in a study of OX40 agonist ivuxolimab in advanced cancers. Only in-frame clones appear in the TCRdb table, and some are missing; sequencing was by immunoSEQ multiplex PCR. The sample contains some 140,000 clones, less than 95% of which appear only once. This specimen consisted of CD4+ or CD8+ T cells sorted from blood, obtained in a trial of the OX40 agonist ivuxolimab. The receptors were sampled from an adult with an advanced solid tumor such as melanoma, head and neck, liver or kidney cancer.

This clone was observed once. The V gene is TRBV28, the J gene TRBJ2-1, with D perhaps TRBD2 (6 bases). Germline assignment: CDR1 MDHEN and CDR2 SYDVKM. CDR3 length: 15 amino acids. V was shortened by 2 bases and J by 3 bases, with 11 bases between the two germline ends. CDR3 sequence reads: CASSLIGSGYNEQFF. CDR3 DNA sequence: TGTGCCAGCAGTTTAATCGGGAGCGGCTACAATGAGCAGTTCTTC.

This clone was seen only once. The V and J genes are TRBV29-1 and TRBJ2-3; maybe TRBD2 (6 bases). The length of the CDR3 is 13 residues. Germline loops: CDR1 SQVTM, CDR2 ANQGSEA. V was pared by 4 bases and J by 3 bases, with 11 bases between. CDR3 loop: CSVALANTDTQYF. DNA for the CDR3: TGCAGCGTTGCTCTAGCGAATACAGATACGCAGTATTTT.

The chain is built from TRBV19 and TRBJ1-2, with D perhaps TRBD1 (5 bases). This CDR3 contains 14 residues. Germline V gene sequence: CDR1 LNHDA, CDR2 SQIVND (reference sequence). The V and J ends lost 3 bases and 6 bases respectively, with 14 bases between them. The CDR3: CASSMVGASDGYTF. The CDR3 region has the DNA TGTGCCAGTAGTATGGTAGGGGCGTCGGATGGCTACACCTTC.

This sequence joins TRBV4-3 and TRBJ2-1, with 13 bases that match TRBD2. The trim removed 3 bases at V and 5 bases at J, leaving 7 bases unmatched. Germline V gene lookup returns CDR1 LGHNA and CDR2 YSLEER. The CDR3 has 17 residues. The CDR3 region has the DNA TGCGCCAGCAGCCAGAAGAGGGGACTAGCGGGGAACAATGAGCAGTTCTTC. It specifies CASSQKRGLAGNNEQFF.